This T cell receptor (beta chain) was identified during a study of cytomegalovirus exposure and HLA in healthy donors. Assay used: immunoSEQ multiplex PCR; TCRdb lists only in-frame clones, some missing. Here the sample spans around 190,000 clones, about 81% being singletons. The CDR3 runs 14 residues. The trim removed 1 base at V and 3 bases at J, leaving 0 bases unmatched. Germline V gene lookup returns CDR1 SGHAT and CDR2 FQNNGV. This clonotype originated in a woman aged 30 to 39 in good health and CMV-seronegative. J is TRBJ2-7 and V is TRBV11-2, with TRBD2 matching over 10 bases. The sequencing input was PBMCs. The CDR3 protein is CASSLASGGYEQYF. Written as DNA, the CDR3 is TGTGCCAGCAGCTTAGCTAGCGGGGGCTACGAGCAGTACTTC.